Described below is a single T cell receptor beta chain sequence and its context. What it binds is not known. The data are from a study of Tregs in tolerant kidney transplant recipients. The study, taken as a whole, reports: Biological reproducibility was not directly addressed in this study.

Generated by immunoSEQ multiplex PCR, the TCRdb table keeps only in-frame clones and is missing some. Its table records more than 30,000 clones. The material was CD8+ T cells from blood, obtained before the transplant. This TCR was sampled from a human donor who received a combined kidney and bone marrow transplant.

CDR3 protein: CATPGQGYTGELFF. The sequenced CDR3 bases are TGTGCCACTCCGGGACAGGGATACACCGGGGAG. The chain joins TRBV7-9 to TRBJ2-2, with 9 nucleotides matching TRBD1. The read finishes 3 residues shy of the CDR3 end, and the germline J gene is used to complete it. V lost 10 bases to trimming and J lost 3 bases; unmatched junction nucleotides: 6. This CDR3 has 14 amino acids. The germline V gene encodes CDR1 SEHNR and CDR2 FQNEAQ (reference sequence). The whole variable domain, filled in from reference TRBV7-9 and TRBJ2-2, reads DTGVSQNPRHKITKRGQNVTFRCDPISEHNRLYWYRQTLGQGPEFLTYFQNEAQLEKSRLLSDRFSAERPKGSFSTLEIQRTEQGDSAMYLCATPGQGYTGELFFGEGSRLTVL.